These 3 T cell receptor beta chains were sequenced from one sample in a study of shared clonotypes between healthy human individuals. Naive CD8 cells comprised CD45RO-negative, CCR7-positively selected cells, excluding terminally differentiated effector memory CD45RA+ cells. Only in-frame clones appear in the TCRdb table, and some are missing; sequencing was by immunoSEQ multiplex PCR. The sample carries roughly 2,000,000 clones, roughly 95% recorded once. The specimen sequenced was naive CD8+ T cells from PBMCs. The receptor set was obtained from a man in his late teens or twenties in good health. Some clones in this sample may be carry-over from other donors' samples.

This chain joins TRBV29-1 and TRBJ1-3; a weak D match, TRBD1 (6 bases). CDR3 length: 15 residues. With 5 bases removed from V and 4 bases from J, the gap between germline ends came to 18 bases. The germline V gene encodes CDR1 SQVTM and CDR2 ANQGSEA. The CDR3 sequence: CSVYSQGGIGNTIYF. CDR3 in DNA: TGCAGCGTTTATTCACAGGGTGGGATCGGAAACACCATATATTTT.

CDR3 residues: CASRESGSYEQYF. The CDR3 DNA reads as TGTGCCAGCAGGGAATCGGGCTCCTACGAGCAGTACTTC. The J gene is TRBJ2-7, the V gene TRBV5-4; D is undetermined. Germline V lookup: CDR1 SGHNT, CDR2 YYREEE (reference sequence). V lost 5 bases to trimming and J lost 0 bases, with 9 bases between them. This CDR3 has 13 residues.

V and J are TRBV7-9 and TRBJ1-1, with unresolved D. The germline V and J ends were trimmed by 7 bases and 0 bases, with 6 bases remaining between them. The CDR3 is made up of 12 amino acids. Germline V CDR1 and CDR2: SEHNR, FQNEAQ (reference sequence). The CDR3 spells CASTTLNTEAFF. The CDR3 DNA sequence: TGTGCCAGCACCACACTGAACACTGAAGCTTTCTTT.